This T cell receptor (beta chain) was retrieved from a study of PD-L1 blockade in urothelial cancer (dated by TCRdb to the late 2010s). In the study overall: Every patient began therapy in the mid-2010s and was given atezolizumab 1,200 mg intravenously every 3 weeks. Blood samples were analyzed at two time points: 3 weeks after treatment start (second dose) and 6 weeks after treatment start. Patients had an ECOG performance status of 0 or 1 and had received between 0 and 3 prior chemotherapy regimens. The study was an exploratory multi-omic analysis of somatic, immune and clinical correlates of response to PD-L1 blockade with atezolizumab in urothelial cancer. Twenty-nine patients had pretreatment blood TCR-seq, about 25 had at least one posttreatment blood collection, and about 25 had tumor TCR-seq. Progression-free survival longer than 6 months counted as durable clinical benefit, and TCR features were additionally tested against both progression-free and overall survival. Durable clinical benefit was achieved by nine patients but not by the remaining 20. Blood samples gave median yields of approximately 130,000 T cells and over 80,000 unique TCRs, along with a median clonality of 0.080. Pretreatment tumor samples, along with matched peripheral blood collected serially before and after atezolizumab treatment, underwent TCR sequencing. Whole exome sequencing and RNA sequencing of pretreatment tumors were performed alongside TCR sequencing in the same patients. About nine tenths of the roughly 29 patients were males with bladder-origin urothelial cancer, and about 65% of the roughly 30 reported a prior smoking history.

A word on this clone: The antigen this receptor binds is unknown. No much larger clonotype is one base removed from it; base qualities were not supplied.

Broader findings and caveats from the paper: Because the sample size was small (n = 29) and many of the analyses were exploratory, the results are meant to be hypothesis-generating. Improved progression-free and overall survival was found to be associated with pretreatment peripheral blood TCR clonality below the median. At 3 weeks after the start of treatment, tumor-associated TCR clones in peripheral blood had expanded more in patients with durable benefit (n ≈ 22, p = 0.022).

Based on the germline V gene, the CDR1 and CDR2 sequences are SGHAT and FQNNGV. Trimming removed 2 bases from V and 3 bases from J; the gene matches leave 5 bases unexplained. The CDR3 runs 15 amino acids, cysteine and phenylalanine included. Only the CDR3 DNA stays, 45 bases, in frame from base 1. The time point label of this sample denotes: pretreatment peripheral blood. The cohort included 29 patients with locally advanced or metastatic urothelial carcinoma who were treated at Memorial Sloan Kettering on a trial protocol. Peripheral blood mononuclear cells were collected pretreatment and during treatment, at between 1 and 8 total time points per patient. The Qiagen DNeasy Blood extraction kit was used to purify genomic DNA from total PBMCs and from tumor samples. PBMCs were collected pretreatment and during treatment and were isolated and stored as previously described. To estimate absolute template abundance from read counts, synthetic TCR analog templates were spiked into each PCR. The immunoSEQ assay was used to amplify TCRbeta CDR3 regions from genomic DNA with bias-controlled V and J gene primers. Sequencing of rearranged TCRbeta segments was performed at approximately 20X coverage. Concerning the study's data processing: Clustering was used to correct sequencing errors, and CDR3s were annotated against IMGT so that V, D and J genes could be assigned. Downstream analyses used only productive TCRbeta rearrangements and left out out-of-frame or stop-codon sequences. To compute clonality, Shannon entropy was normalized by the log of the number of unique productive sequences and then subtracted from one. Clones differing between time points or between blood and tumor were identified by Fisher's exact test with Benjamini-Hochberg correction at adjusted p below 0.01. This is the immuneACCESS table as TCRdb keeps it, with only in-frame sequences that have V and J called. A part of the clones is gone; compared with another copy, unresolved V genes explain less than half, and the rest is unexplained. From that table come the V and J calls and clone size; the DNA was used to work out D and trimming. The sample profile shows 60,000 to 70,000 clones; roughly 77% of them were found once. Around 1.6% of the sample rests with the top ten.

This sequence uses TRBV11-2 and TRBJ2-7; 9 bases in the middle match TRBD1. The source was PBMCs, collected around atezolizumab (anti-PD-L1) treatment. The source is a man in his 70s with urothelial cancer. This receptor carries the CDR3 CASSLLSGQGYEQYF. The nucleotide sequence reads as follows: TGTGCCAGCAGCTTACTGTCGGGACAGGGCTACGAGCAGTACTTC.